The T cell receptor beta chain under discussion was sequenced for a study of blood T cell repertoires in COVID-19. As for the study in general: Material from acute and convalescent COVID-19 was sourced from the United States, Italy and Spain. The analysed material was cDNA or gDNA that came from T cells, B-cell-depleted T cells, or PBMCs.

The length of the CDR3 is 16 residues. Germline-derived CDR1 and CDR2 are SEHNR and FQNEAQ (reference sequence). The V and J ends lost 1 base and 7 bases respectively, with 19 bases between them. Per the study methods: Counts of nucleated cells, estimated from reference gene primer amplification, were obtained. Libraries were prepared by immunoSEQ multiplex PCR; TCRdb keeps only in-frame clonotypes and omits some of them. V and J calls and clone size are copied from that table; D and trimming were computed from the DNA. The data contain 54,000 or so clones, about 82% of them singletons. This receptor was obtained from a woman of 80 years or more with acute or convalescent COVID-19. The V gene is TRBV7-9, the J gene TRBJ1-2, with TRBD1 as a possible D gene (5 bases). The sequencing sample was made of peripheral blood. In DNA form, the CDR3 reads TGTGCCAGCAGCTTAGAGGTGGTGCAGGGCTCCCTTGGCTACACCTTC. The encoded protein is CASSLEVVQGSLGYTF.